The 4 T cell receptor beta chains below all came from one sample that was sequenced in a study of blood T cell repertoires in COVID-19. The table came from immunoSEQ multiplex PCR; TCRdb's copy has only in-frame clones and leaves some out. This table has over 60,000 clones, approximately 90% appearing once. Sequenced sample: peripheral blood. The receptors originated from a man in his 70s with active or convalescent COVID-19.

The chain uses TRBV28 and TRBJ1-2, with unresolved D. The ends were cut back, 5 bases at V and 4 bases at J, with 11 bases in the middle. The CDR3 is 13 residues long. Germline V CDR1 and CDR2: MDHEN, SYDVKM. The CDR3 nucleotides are TGTGCCAGCAGTCCCGAGGGTACCTATGGCTACACCTTC. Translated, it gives CASSPEGTYGYTF.

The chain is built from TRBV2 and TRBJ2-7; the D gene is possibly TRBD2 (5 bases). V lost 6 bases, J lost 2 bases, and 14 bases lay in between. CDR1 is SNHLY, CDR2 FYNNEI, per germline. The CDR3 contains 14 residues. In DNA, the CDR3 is TGTGCCAGCAGAACGACTACCGTCGCCTACGAGCAGTACTTC. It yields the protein CASRTTTVAYEQYF.

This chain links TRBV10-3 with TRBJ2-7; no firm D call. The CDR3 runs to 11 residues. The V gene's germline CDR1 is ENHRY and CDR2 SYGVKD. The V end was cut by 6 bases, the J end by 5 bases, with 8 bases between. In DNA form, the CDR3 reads TGTGCCATCAGCACCCGCGACGAGCAGTACTTC. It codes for CAISTRDEQYF.

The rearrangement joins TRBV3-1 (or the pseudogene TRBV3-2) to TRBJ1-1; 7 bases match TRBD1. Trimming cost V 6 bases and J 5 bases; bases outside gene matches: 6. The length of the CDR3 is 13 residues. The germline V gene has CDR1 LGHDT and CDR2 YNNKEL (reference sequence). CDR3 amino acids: CASRRQGGTEAFF. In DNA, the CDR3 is TGTGCCAGCAGAAGACAGGGTGGGACTGAAGCTTTCTTT.